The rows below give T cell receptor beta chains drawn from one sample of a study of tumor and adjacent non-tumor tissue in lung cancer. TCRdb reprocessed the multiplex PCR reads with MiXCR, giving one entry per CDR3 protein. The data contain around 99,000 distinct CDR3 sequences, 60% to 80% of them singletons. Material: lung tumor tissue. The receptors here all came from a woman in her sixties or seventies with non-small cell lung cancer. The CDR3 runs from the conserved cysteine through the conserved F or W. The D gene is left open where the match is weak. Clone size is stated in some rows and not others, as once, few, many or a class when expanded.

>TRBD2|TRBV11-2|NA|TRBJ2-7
CASSFPGTRTFEQYF
TGTGCCAGCAGCTTTCCCGGGACTAGGACCTTCGAGCAGTACTTC
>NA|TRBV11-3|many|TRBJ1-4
CASSPEGTTEKLFF
TGTGCCAGCAGCCCGGAGGGGACAACCGAAAAACTGTTTTTT
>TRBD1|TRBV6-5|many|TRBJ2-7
CASSFSSGTGVRYEQYF
TGTGCCAGCAGTTTTAGCTCCGGGACAGGGGTGCGCTACGAGCAGTACTTC
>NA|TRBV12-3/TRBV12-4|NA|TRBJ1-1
CASRYDSSGGTGAFF
TGTGCCAGCAGGTACGACAGTTCAGGCGGCACTGGAGCTTTCTTT
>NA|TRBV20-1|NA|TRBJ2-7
CSARDGTGDISYEQYF
TGCAGTGCTAGAGATGGGACCGGGGACATCTCCTACGAGCAGTACTTC
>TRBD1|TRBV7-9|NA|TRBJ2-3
CASSLTGQDTDTQYF
TGTGCCAGCAGCTTAACGGGACAGGACACAGATACGCAGTATTTT
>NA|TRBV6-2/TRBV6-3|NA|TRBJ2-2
CANSYTPQRANTGQLFF
TGTGCCAACAGTTACACCCCACAGAGGGCCAACACCGGGCAGCTGTTTTTT
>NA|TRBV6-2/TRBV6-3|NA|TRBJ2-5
CASSLASVSPQETQYF
TGTGCCAGCAGTCTGGCTAGCGTGAGCCCGCAAGAGACCCAGTACTTC
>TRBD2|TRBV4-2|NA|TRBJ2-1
CDSSQGRTSRVEQFF
TGTGACAGCAGCCAAGGTAGGACTAGCCGAGTTGAGCAGTTCTTC
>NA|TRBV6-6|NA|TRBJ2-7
CASSFAIGTYYEEYF
NA
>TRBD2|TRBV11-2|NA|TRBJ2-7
CVSRPGLVGVSYEQHF
TGTGTCAGCAGACCTGGACTAGTGGGGGTCTCCTACGAGCAGCACTTC
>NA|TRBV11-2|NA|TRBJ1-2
CTSITLWGTAGINYGYTF
TGTACCAGCATTACTCTATGGGGCACAGCAGGAATTAACTATGGCTACACCTTC
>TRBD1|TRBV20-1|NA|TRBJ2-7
CSARPETGASYEQYF
TGCAGTGCTAGACCTGAGACAGGGGCATCCTATGAGCAGTACTTC
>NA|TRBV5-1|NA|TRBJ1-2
CASSLNGYGYAF
TGCGCCAGCAGCTTGAACGGCTATGGCTACGCATTC
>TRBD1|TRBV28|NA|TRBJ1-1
CASGGTGVSSEAFF
TGTGCCAGCGGAGGTACAGGGGTTAGCAGTGAAGCTTTCTTT
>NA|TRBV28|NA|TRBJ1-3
CPSTTTAPSGNTLYF
TGTCCCAGCACTACCACAGCTCCCTCTGGAAACACCTTATATTTT
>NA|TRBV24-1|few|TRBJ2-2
CATSDLSPGATGELFF
TGTGCCACCAGTGATTTGTCCCCAGGAGCTACCGGGGAGCTGTTTTTT
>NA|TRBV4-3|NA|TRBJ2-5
CTISRHRDTQETQYF
TGCACCATCAGCCGACACCGGGACACACAAGAGACCCAGTACTTC
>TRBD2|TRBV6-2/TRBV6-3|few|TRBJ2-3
CVSSLAADTQYF
TGTGTCAGCAGTCTAGCGGCAGATACGCAGTATTTT
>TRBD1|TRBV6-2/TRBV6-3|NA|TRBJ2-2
CANNSQGANTGELFF
TGTGCCAACAATTCCCAGGGGGCTAACACCGGGGAGTTGTTTTTT
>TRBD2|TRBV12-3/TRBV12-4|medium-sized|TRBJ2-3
CASSTTSGGPTDTQYF
TGTGCCAGCAGTACGACTAGCGGGGGGCCTACGGATACGCAGTATTTT
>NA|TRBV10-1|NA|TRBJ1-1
CAITAEMGTEAFF
TGCGCCATCACTGCCGAAATGGGAACTGAAGCTTTCTTT
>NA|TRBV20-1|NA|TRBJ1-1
CSASLTAGNRNSAFF
TGCAGTGCCTCGCTCACTGCGGGGAATAGGAATTCAGCTTTCTTT
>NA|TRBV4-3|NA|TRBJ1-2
CARSPRVAANYGYTF
TGCGCCAGGAGCCCGAGGGTTGCCGCTAACTATGGCTACACTTTC
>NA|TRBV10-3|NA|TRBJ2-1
CAISVRDDEQFF
TGTGCCATCAGTGTCAGGGACGATGAGCAGTTCTTC
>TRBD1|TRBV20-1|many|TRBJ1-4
CGSDRGQGEKLFF
TGCGGTTCAGACAGGGGGCAAGGGGAAAAACTGTTTTTT
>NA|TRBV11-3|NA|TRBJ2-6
CASCEVTPGANVLTF
TGTGCCAGCTGCGAAGTCACACCTGGGGCCAACGTCCTGACTTTC
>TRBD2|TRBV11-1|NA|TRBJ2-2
CASSPRLAGESTGELIF
TGTGCCAGTAGCCCGCGACTAGCGGGAGAATCCACCGGGGAACTGATTTTT
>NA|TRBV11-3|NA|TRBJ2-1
CASSLVGGSFNEQFF
TGTGCCAGCAGCTTAGTCGGGGGCTCCTTCAATGAGCAGTTCTTC
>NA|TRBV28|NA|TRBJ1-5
CTSRVNNQPQHF
TGTACCAGCAGGGTCAACAATCAGCCCCAGCATTTT
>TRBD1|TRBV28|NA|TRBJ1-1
CASSSPSGTGGGGTEAFF
TGTGCCAGCAGTTCGCCTTCCGGGACAGGGGGAGGGGGCACTGAAGCTTTCTTT
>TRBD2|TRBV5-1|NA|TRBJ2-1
CASSLTSGGAVVNEQFF
TGCGCTAGCAGCTTGACCAGCGGGGGGGCCGTAGTCAATGAGCAGTTCTTC
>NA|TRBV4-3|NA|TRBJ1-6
CVSSQERGQNFNSPLYF
TGCGTCAGCAGCCAAGAGCGGGGACAAAATTTTAATTCACCCCTCTACTTT
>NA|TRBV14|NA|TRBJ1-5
CASISQSNQPQHF
TGTGCCAGCATTAGCCAGAGTAATCAGCCCCAGCATTTT
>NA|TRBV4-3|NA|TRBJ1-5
CAYSQDYRKPQHF
TGCGCCTACAGCCAAGATTATAGGAAGCCCCAGCATTTT